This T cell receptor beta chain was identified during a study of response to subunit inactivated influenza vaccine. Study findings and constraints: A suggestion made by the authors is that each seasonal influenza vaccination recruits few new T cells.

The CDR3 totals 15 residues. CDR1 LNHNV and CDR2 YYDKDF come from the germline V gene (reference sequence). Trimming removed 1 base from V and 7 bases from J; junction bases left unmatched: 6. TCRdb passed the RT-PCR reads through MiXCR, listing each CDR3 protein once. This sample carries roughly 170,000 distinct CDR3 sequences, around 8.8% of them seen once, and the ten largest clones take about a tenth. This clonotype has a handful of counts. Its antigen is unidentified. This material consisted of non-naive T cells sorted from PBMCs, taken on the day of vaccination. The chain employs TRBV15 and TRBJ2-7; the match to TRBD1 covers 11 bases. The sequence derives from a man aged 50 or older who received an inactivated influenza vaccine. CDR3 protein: CATSRGGTGGREQYF. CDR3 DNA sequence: TGTGCCACCAGCAGAGGTGGGACAGGGGGTAGGGAGCAGTACTTC.